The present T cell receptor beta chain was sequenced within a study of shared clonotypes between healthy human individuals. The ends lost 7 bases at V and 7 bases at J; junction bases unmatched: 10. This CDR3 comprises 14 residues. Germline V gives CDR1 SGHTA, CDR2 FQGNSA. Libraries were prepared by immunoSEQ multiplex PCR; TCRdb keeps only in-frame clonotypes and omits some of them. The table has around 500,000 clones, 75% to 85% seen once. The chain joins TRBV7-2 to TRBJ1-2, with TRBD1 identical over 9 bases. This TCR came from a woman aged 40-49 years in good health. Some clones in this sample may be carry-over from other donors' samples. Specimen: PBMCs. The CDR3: CASKFPGQGGGYTF. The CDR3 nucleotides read TGTGCCAGCAAATTCCCGGGACAGGGAGGTGGCTACACCTTC.